This T cell receptor (beta chain) comes out of a study of shared clonotypes between healthy human individuals. The germline V gene has CDR1 SGHVS and CDR2 FQNEAQ. V dropped 5 bases and J dropped 5; count of bases not matched to a gene: 13. The CDR3 runs to 16 residues. Generated by immunoSEQ multiplex PCR, the TCRdb table keeps only in-frame clones and is missing some. The repertoire holds approximately 480,000 clones, almost 80% seen once, with 9.5% to 15% in the top ten. Material: PBMCs. This TCR derives from a woman aged 40 to 50 in good health. Some clones in this sample may be carry-over from other donors' samples. J is TRBJ2-7 and V is TRBV7-8; TRBD1 matches 9 bases. CDR3 protein: CASSQSQPGTGHEQYF. The CDR3 coding sequence is TGTGCCAGCAGCCAGAGCCAACCCGGGACAGGGCACGAGCAGTACTTC. Combining the CDR3 with reference TRBV7-8 and TRBJ2-7 gives the whole variable domain GAGVSQSPRYKVAKRGQDVALRCDPISGHVSLFWYQQALGQGPEFLTYFQNEAQLDKSGLPSDRFFAERPEGSVSTLKIQRTQQEDSAVYLCASSQSQPGTGHEQYFGPGTRLTVT.